This T cell receptor beta chain stems from a study of blood T cell repertoires in COVID-19. The CDR3 length is 15 residues. Germline V gene data show CDR1 as SEHNR and CDR2 as FQNEAQ (reference sequence). J lost 4 bases, V lost 5 bases, and 10 bases had no gene match. Donors in Cohort 3 who had recovered were those with two negative PCRs, healthcare professional clearance, or resolution of their symptoms. TCRdb's table, derived via immunoSEQ multiplex PCR, lists solely in-frame clones and lacks some. The sample carries 300,000 to 450,000 clones, over 75% recorded once. The chain uses TRBV7-9 and TRBJ1-2; 7 nucleotides match TRBD1. This TCR derives from a woman younger than 45 who had recovered from COVID-19. The sequenced sample consisted of PBMCs or T cells enriched from blood (not recorded which). CDR3 region: CASSLETGQSYGYTF. The CDR3 coding sequence is TGTGCCAGCAGCCTAGAGACAGGGCAGTCCTATGGCTACACCTTC.